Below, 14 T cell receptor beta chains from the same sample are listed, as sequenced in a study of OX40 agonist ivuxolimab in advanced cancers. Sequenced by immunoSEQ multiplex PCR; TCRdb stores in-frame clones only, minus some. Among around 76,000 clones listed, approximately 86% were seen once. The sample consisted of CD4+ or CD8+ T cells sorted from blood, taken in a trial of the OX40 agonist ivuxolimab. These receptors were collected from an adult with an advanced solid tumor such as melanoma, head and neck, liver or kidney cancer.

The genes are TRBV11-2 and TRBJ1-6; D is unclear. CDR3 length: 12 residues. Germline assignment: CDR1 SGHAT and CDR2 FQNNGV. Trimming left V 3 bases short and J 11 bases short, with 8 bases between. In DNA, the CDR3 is TGTGCCAGCAGCTTTATCCCCGCACCCCTCCACTTT. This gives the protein CASSFIPAPLHF.

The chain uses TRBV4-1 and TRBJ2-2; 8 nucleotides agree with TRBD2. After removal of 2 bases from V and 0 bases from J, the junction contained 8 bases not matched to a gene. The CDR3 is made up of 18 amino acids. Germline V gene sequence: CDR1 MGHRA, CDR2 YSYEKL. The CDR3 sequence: CASSQHHLAGPNTGELFF. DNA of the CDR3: TGCGCCAGCAGCCAACACCACTTAGCGGGACCGAACACCGGGGAGCTGTTTTTT.

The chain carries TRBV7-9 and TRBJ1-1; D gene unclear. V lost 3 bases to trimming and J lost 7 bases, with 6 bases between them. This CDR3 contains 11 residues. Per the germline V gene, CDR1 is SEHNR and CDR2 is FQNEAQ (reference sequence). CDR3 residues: CASSFQIEAFF. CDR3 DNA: TGTGCCAGCAGCTTTCAAATTGAAGCTTTCTTT. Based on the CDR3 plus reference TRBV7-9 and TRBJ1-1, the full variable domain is DTGVSQNPRHKITKRGQNVTFRCDPISEHNRLYWYRQTLGQGPEFLTYFQNEAQLEKSRLLSDRFSAERPKGSFSTLEIQRTEQGDSAMYLCASSFQIEAFFGQGTRLTVV.

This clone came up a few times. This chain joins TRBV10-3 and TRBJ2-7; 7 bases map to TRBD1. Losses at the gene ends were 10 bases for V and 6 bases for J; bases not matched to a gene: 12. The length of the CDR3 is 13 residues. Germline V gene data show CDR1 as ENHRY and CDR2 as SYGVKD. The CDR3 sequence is CATRQGNRPEQYF. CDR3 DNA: TGTGCCACCCGACAGGGCAACCGGCCCGAGCAGTACTTC.

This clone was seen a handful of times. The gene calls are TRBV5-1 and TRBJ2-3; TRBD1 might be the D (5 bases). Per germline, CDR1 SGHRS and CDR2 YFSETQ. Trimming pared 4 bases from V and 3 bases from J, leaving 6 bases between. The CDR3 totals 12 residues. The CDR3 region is CASSRTTDTQYF. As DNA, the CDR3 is TGCGCCAGCAGCCGGACAACAGATACGCAGTATTTT.

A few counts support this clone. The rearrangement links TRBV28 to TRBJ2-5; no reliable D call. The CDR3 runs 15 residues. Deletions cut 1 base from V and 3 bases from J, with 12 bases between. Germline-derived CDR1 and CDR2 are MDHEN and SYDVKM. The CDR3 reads CASSLFSSREETQYF. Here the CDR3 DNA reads TGTGCCAGCAGTTTATTCAGTAGCAGAGAAGAGACCCAGTACTTC.

The CDR3 loop reads CASSQVARGTDTQYF. The CDR3 nucleotides are TGCGCCAGCAGCCAAGTTGCGAGGGGCACAGATACGCAGTATTTT. The genes are TRBV4-1 and TRBJ2-3, with D tentatively TRBD2 (5 bases). The germline gives CDR1 MGHRA, CDR2 YSYEKL. The V gene lost 1 base and the J gene lost 1 base, with 9 bases spanning the gap. This CDR3 has 15 amino acids.

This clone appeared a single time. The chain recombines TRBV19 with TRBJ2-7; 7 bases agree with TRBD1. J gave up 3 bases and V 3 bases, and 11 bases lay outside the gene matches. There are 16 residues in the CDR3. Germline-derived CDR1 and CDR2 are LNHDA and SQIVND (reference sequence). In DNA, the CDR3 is TGTGCCAGTAGTATTAACGCCGCAGGGGGTTTCTACGAGCAGTACTTC. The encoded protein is CASSINAAGGFYEQYF.

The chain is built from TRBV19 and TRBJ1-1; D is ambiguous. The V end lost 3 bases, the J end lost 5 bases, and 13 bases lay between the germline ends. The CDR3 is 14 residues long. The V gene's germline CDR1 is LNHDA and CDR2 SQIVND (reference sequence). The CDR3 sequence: CASSINLGRTEAFF. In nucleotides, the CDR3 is TGTGCCAGTAGTATTAATTTGGGAAGAACTGAAGCTTTCTTT.

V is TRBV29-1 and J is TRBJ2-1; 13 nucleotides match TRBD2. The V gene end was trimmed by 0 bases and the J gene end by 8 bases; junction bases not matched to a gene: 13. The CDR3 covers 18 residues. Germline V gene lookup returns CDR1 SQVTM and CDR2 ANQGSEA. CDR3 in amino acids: CSVEDPTSGGARVYEQFF. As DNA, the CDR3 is TGCAGCGTTGAAGACCCAACTAGCGGGGGGGCCCGGGTGTATGAGCAGTTCTTC.

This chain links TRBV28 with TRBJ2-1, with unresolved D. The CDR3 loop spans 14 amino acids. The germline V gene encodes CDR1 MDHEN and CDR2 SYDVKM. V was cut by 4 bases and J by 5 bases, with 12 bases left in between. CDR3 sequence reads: CASSSTNRDNEQFF. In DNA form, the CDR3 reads TGTGCCAGCAGTTCAACAAACCGGGACAATGAGCAGTTCTTC.

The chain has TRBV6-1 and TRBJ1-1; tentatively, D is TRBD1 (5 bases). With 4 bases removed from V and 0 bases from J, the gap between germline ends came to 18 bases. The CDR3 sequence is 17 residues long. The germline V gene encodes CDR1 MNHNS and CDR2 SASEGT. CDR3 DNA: TGTGCCAGCAGTGGCTCCCTGGTTCAGGGACTGAACACTGAAGCTTTCTTT. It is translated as CASSGSLVQGLNTEAFF.

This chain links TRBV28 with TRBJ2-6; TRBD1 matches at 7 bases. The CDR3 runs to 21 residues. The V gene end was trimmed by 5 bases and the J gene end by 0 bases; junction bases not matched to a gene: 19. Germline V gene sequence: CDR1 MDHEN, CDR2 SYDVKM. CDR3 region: CASSLRMTGLSVTSGANVLTF. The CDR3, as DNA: TGTGCCAGCAGTCTCAGAATGACAGGGTTATCGGTGACCTCTGGGGCCAACGTCCTGACTTTC.

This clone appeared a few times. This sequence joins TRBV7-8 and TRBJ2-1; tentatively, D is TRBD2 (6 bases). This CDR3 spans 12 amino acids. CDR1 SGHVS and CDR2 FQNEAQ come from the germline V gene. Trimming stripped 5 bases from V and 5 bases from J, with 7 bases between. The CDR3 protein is CASSRLDNEQFF. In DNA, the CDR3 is TGTGCCAGCAGCAGACTAGACAATGAGCAGTTCTTC.